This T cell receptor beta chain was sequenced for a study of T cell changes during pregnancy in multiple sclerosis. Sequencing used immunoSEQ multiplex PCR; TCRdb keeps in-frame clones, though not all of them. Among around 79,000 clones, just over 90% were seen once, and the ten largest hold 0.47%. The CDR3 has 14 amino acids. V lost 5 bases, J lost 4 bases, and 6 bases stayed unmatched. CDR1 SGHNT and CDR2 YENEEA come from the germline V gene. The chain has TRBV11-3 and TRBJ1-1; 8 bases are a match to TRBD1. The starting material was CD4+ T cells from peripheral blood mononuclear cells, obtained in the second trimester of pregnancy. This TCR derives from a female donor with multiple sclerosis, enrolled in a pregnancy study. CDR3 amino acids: CASSPRQGSTEAFF. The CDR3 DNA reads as TGTGCCAGCAGCCCACGACAGGGGAGCACTGAAGCTTTCTTT.